This entry is about one T cell receptor beta chain. The antigen remains unidentified. The record originates from a study of cytomegalovirus exposure and HLA in healthy donors. The overall study: HLA-typed donors were the source of tens of millions of unique TCRs held in an early data release. Findings and limits, study-wide: Per a later analysis, about 17,000 TCR beta sequences showed association with HLA alleles at 0.05 false discovery rate. Most likely, a cluster of highly shared sequence variants arose as a sequencing artifact.

This PCR relied on a set of 60 Vbeta primers and 13 Jbeta primers. Source study methods: It was a later analysis that counted 83 million or so unique TCR beta chains, of which around 11 million were shared. Generated by immunoSEQ multiplex PCR, the TCRdb table keeps only in-frame clones and is missing some. That table is the source of V, J and clone size, and D and trimming were worked out from the DNA. The table lists 100,000 to 150,000 clones, 75% to 85% of them singletons. V was cut by 1 base and J by 1 base, with 11 bases left in between. The CDR3 length is 15 residues. CDR1 is GTSNPN and CDR2 is SVGIG in the germline V gene (reference sequence).

The rearrangement uses TRBV30 and TRBJ1-5; possible D gene TRBD1, 5 bases. The sequenced material came from PBMCs. The TCR sequence derives from a man aged 40-50 years in good health and CMV-seronegative. CDR3 sequence (DNA): TGTGCCTGGAGTGCAGGGTGGGTGAGCAATCAGCCCCAGCATTTT. As protein: CAWSAGWVSNQPQHF. Drawing the rest from reference TRBV30 and TRBJ1-5, the complete variable domain is SQTIHQWPATLVQPVGSPLSLECTVEGTSNPNLYWYRQAAGRGLQLLFYSVGIGQISSEVPQNLSASRPQDRQFILSSKKLLLSDSGFYLCAWSAGWVSNQPQHFGDGTRLSIL.